Each of the 30 T cell receptor beta chains below was sequenced from the same sample in a study of T cells after yellow fever vaccination. MiXCR was run by TCRdb on the 5' RACE reads, yielding one entry per CDR3 protein. The data hold tens of thousands of distinct CDR3 sequences, with less than 8.5% observed a single time. The sequencing used CD8+ T cells sorted from PBMCs, collected 15 days after the yellow fever booster vaccination. The source is a man aged 25 to 40 who received the YFV17D yellow fever vaccine.

This clonotype was seen many times. The chain combines TRBV7-9 with TRBJ2-7; D unresolved. V dropped 5 bases and J dropped 5 bases, with 10 bases sitting between them. In germline, CDR1 is SEHNR, CDR2 FQNEAQ (reference sequence). The CDR3 length is 12 residues. DNA of the CDR3: TGTGCCAGCAGCAGGACCGGTCACGAGCAGTACTTC. Translation: CASSRTGHEQYF.

This clonotype has ten or more counts. The chain carries TRBV27 and TRBJ2-2; no clear D. V gave up 8 bases and J gave up 6 bases, with 10 bases separating them. This CDR3 is 12 amino acids long. Germline V CDR1 and CDR2: MNHEY, SMNVEV (reference sequence). The CDR3: CASPSRAGELFF. The CDR3 nucleotides are TGTGCCAGCCCCAGCCGGGCCGGGGAGCTGTTTTTT.

This rearrangement joins TRBV30 to TRBJ2-3; 12 bases align to TRBD2. CDR3 length: 15 amino acids. The V gene's germline CDR1 is GTSNPN and CDR2 SVGIG (reference sequence). The trim removed 2 bases at V and 6 bases at J, leaving 6 bases unmatched. CDR3 coding DNA: TGTGCCTGGAGTCTAGCGGGAGGGAGATGGGATACGCAGTATTTT. Translation: CAWSLAGGRWDTQYF.

At least ten counts were recorded for this clonotype. CDR3 DNA sequence: TGTGCCAGTAGTGAAGCGGGAGGTTTCGATACGCAGTATTTT. Its translation: CASSEAGGFDTQYF. The rearrangement uses TRBV19 and TRBJ2-3; 9 bases line up with TRBD2. With 5 bases clipped from V and 6 bases from J, the junction kept 6 bases outside the gene matches. Germline V gives CDR1 LNHDA, CDR2 SQIVND (reference sequence). The CDR3 is 14 residues long.

Only a few counts were recorded for this clonotype. The chain links TRBV9 to TRBJ2-5; 9 bases are shared with TRBD1. Trimming removed 5 bases from V and 5 bases from J; junction bases left unmatched: 10. Germline V gene lookup returns CDR1 SGDLS and CDR2 YYNGEE. The length of the CDR3 is 15 residues. CDR3 residues: CASSPSRQGGETQYF. In DNA form, the CDR3 reads TGTGCCAGCAGTCCCTCCCGACAGGGGGGGGAGACCCAGTACTTC.

This clonotype occurred a few times. The chain links TRBV12-3 or TRBV12-4 to TRBJ1-2; D is undetermined. Between the trimmed V and J ends, which lost 5 bases and 7 bases, there was a span of 11 bases. The CDR3 has 12 amino acids. The CDR3 loop is CASSTGRGGYTF. In DNA form, the CDR3 reads TGTGCCAGCAGTACCGGGAGAGGTGGCTACACCTTC.

This clonotype was counted between two and nine times. J is TRBJ1-1 and V is TRBV3-1; D may be TRBD1 (5 bases). The CDR3 is made up of 13 amino acids. Germline loops: CDR1 LGHDT, CDR2 YNNKEL (reference sequence). Trimming stripped 5 bases from V and 6 bases from J, with 13 bases between. CDR3 sequence: CASSLAGSSEAFF. The DNA of the CDR3 is TGTGCCAGCAGCTTAGCAGGGTCCTCTGAAGCTTTCTTT.

This clonotype was seen many times. The chain links TRBV6-1 to TRBJ2-5; 7 positions agree with TRBD2. V was clipped by 2 bases and J by 5 bases; unmatched bases: 5. The germline V gene encodes CDR1 MNHNS and CDR2 SASEGT. This CDR3 comprises 14 residues. The CDR3 loop is CASSERGGGETQYF. The CDR3 region has the DNA TGTGCCAGCAGTGAAAGGGGCGGGGGTGAGACCCAGTACTTC.

On this clonotype itself: This may stem from a read error, because a much larger clone lies one nucleotide away. The rearrangement joins TRBV20-1 to TRBJ2-3, with D possibly TRBD2 on 5 matching bases. The CDR3 extends over 14 amino acids. Germline V gene lookup returns CDR1 DFQATT and CDR2 SNEGSKA (reference sequence). The CDR3: CSARSGPSTDPQYF. The CDR3 DNA is TGCAGTGCTAGAAGTGGCCCTAGCACAGATCCGCAGTATTTT.

This clonotype was seen repeatedly, ten times or more. The V call is TRBV12-3 or TRBV12-4, the J call TRBJ1-4; perhaps TRBD1 as D (6 bases). V gave up 3 bases and J gave up 4 bases, with 9 bases separating them. The CDR3 has 14 residues. CDR3 bases: TGTGCCAGCAGTTTTTCAGGGGTTAATGAAAAACTGTTTTTT. Translated, it gives CASSFSGVNEKLFF.

This clonotype was counted ten times or more. The chain uses TRBV19 and TRBJ2-2; D remains ambiguous. The CDR3 sequence is 14 residues long. Between the trimmed V and J ends, which lost 3 bases and 11 bases, there was a span of 16 bases. CDR1 is LNHDA, CDR2 SQIVND, per germline (reference sequence). The CDR3 loop reads CASSIVRLKSELFF. CDR3 DNA: TGTGCCAGTAGTATCGTGCGGTTAAAAAGTGAGCTGTTTTTT.

In this sample, this clonotype turned up many times. The chain is built from TRBV28 and TRBJ2-7, with 14 bases fitting TRBD2. The germline V gene encodes CDR1 MDHEN and CDR2 SYDVKM. This CDR3 contains 18 residues. The V segment lost 6 bases and the J segment 6 bases; nucleotides outside the gene matches: 16. CDR3 region: CASSQTAGTSGSLGEQYF. The CDR3 nucleotides read TGTGCCAGCAGCCAAACCGCCGGGACTAGCGGGAGTCTTGGCGAGCAGTACTTC.

This clonotype was seen ten or more times. The V and J genes are TRBV23-1 and TRBJ2-2; no definite D call. TRBV23-1 is filed as an ORF, its function uncertain. This CDR3 comprises 14 residues. V was pared by 6 bases and J by 7 bases, with 15 bases between. CDR3: CASSPLITHGELFF. CDR3 DNA: TGCGCCAGCAGCCCCCTTATCACCCACGGGGAGCTGTTTTTT.

This clonotype was observed a few times. The rearrangement links TRBV13 to TRBJ2-7, with 8 positions matching TRBD2. Germline V gene sequence: CDR1 PRHDT, CDR2 FYEKMQ (reference sequence). CDR3 length equals 14 residues. V shed 5 bases, J shed 6 bases, and the junction held 9 bases outside the gene matches. CDR3 loop: CASSPRGGPGEQYF. CDR3 coding DNA: TGTGCCAGCAGCCCCCGGGGGGGCCCAGGCGAGCAGTACTTC.

The CDR3 loop reads CASTGGQGDTGELFF. The CDR3, as DNA: TGTGCCAGCACGGGGGGACAAGGGGACACCGGGGAGCTGTTTTTT. This rearrangement joins TRBV2 to TRBJ2-2; D perhaps matches TRBD2 (7 bases). Trimming cost V 7 bases and J 3 bases, with 15 bases left between them. The CDR3 is made up of 15 amino acids. Germline values: CDR1 SNHLY, CDR2 FYNNEI.

This clonotype was observed many times. The chain couples TRBV9 to TRBJ1-4, with TRBD1 matching 8 bases. After removal of 2 bases from V and 8 bases from J, the junction contained 8 bases not matched to a gene. The CDR3 spans 15 residues. Germline values: CDR1 SGDLS, CDR2 YYNGEE. The chain's CDR3 is CASSVTGTGVEKLFF. DNA of the CDR3: TGTGCCAGCAGCGTTACCGGGACAGGCGTCGAAAAACTGTTTTTT.

At least ten counts were recorded for this clonotype. The CDR3 DNA is TGTGCCAGCAGCCCCGGGACTACTAGCACAGATACGCAGTATTTT. This encodes CASSPGTTSTDTQYF. The genes are TRBV7-2 and TRBJ2-3, with 7 bases identical to TRBD2. Trimming removed 5 bases from V and 0 bases from J; junction bases left unmatched: 5. The CDR3 consists of 15 residues. Germline lookup yields CDR1 SGHTA and CDR2 FQGNSA.

This clonotype was detected many times. The chain recombines TRBV6-5 with TRBJ2-1, with D tentatively TRBD1 or TRBD2 (5 bases each). Trimming cost V 6 bases and J 14 bases, with 14 bases left between them. CDR3 length: 11 amino acids. Per the germline V gene, CDR1 is MNHEY and CDR2 is SVGAGI. CDR3 protein: CASSSRGLEFF. The CDR3 bases are TGTGCCAGCAGCTCGAGGGGATTGGAGTTCTTC.

This clonotype was seen repeatedly, ten times or more. The rearrangement joins TRBV19 to TRBJ2-3, with 8 bases lining up with TRBD1. V lost 7 bases to trimming and J lost 1 base; unmatched junction nucleotides: 4. The V gene's germline CDR1 is LNHDA and CDR2 SQIVND (reference sequence). CDR3 length: 14 amino acids. The CDR3 loop reads CASTPRGRTDTQYF. The DNA for the CDR3 is TGTGCCAGTACCCCCAGGGGGCGCACAGATACGCAGTATTTT.

This clonotype has a count of ten or more. This chain connects TRBV9 to TRBJ1-4; 7 positions agree with TRBD1. CDR3 length: 16 residues. The V segment lost 4 bases and the J segment 0 bases; nucleotides outside the gene matches: 6. Germline loops: CDR1 SGDLS, CDR2 YYNGEE. CDR3 nucleotides: TGTGCCAGCAGCCTCGGGACAGACGCAACTAATGAAAAACTGTTTTTT. Residues: CASSLGTDATNEKLFF. The full variable domain, with the rest looked up from reference TRBV9 and TRBJ1-4, is DSGVTQTPKHLITATGQRVTLRCSPRSGDLSVYWYQQSLDQGLQFLIQYYNGEERAKGNILERFSAQQFPDLHSELNLSSLELGDSALYFCASSLGTDATNEKLFFGSGTQLSVL.

This clonotype has ten or more counts. This chain uses TRBV5-6 with TRBJ2-2; perhaps TRBD2 as D (5 bases). From germline, CDR1 is SGHDT and CDR2 YYEEEE. The CDR3 is 14 amino acids. The germline V and J ends were trimmed by 7 bases and 8 bases, with 18 bases remaining between them. CDR3 coding DNA: TGTGCCAGCTCGGACCTCGTCGGGATGGGGGAGCTGTTTTTT. Protein sequence: CASSDLVGMGELFF. The full variable domain, with the rest looked up from reference TRBV5-6 and TRBJ2-2, is DAGVTQSPTHLIKTRGQQVTLRCSPKSGHDTVSWYQQALGQGPQFIFQYYEEEERQRGNFPDRFSGHQFPNYSSELNVNALLLGDSALYLCASSDLVGMGELFFGEGSRLTVL.

This clonotype was detected ten times or more. The J gene is TRBJ1-2, the V gene TRBV29-1, with 9 positions matching TRBD1. After removal of 6 bases from V and 6 bases from J, the junction contained 8 bases not matched to a gene. The CDR3 has 13 residues. Germline V gene data show CDR1 as SQVTM and CDR2 as ANQGSEA. CDR3 DNA: TGCAGCGTCCGACAGGGGGAAATCGATGGCTACACCTTC. Translated, it gives CSVRQGEIDGYTF.

This clonotype was observed many times. The J gene is TRBJ2-7, the V gene TRBV25-1; TRBD1 might be the D (5 bases). The CDR3 has 15 residues. V was pared by 1 base and J by 1 base, with 11 bases between. Germline V gives CDR1 MGHDK, CDR2 SYGVNS. The CDR3 reads CASSESGQPSYEQYF. The CDR3 nucleotides are TGTGCCAGCAGTGAATCTGGACAACCATCCTACGAGCAGTACTTC.

This clonotype was seen at least ten times. The V gene is TRBV20-1, the J gene TRBJ2-2, with D possibly being TRBD1 or TRBD2 (5 bases each). V was pared by 1 base and J by 3 bases, with 9 bases between. Germline CDR1 is DFQATT and CDR2 is SNEGSKA (reference sequence). The CDR3 spans 14 residues. The CDR3 DNA follows: TGCAGTGCTAGAGCCGGGACCTACACCGGGGAGCTGTTTTTT. This gives the protein CSARAGTYTGELFF.

This clonotype occurred many times. The V call is TRBV27, the J call TRBJ2-2; TRBD1 matches 9 bases. This CDR3 contains 16 residues. Germline V gene data show CDR1 as MNHEY and CDR2 as SMNVEV (reference sequence). V dropped 3 bases and J dropped 7; count of bases not matched to a gene: 9. Here the CDR3 reads CASSFGDREFFGELFF. CDR3 sequence (DNA): TGTGCCAGCAGTTTCGGGGACAGGGAGTTCTTCGGGGAGCTGTTTTTT.

This clonotype showed up many times. The chain employs TRBV5-1 and TRBJ2-2; the D gene is possibly TRBD2 (5 bases). V lost 0 bases to trimming and J lost 5 bases, with 14 bases between them. The CDR3 is made up of 16 amino acids. Germline CDR1 SGHRS, CDR2 YFSETQ. CDR3 bases: TGCGCCAGCAGCTTGGCGGGGAGAGCTTTGACCGGGGAGCTGTTTTTT. Residues: CASSLAGRALTGELFF.

At least ten counts were recorded for this clonotype. The chain combines TRBV7-9 with TRBJ2-1; the match to TRBD2 covers 7 bases. Germline-derived CDR1 and CDR2 are SEHNR and FQNEAQ (reference sequence). The V gene end was trimmed by 1 base and the J gene end by 7 bases; junction bases not matched to a gene: 4. The CDR3 runs 14 residues. CDR3 DNA sequence: TGTGCCAGCAGCTTAGTAGGCGGGAGTAATGAGCAGTTCTTC. It is translated as CASSLVGGSNEQFF.

This clonotype was seen at least ten times. The chain employs TRBV12-3 or TRBV12-4 and TRBJ2-1; 11 bases line up with TRBD2. The V and J ends lost 7 bases and 3 bases, in that order; junction bases with no gene match: 2. CDR3 length equals 14 residues. The CDR3 DNA follows: TGTGCCAGCACAACTAGCGGGAGCTACAATGAGCAGTTCTTC. It specifies CASTTSGSYNEQFF.

The V gene is TRBV19, the J gene TRBJ1-4; the match to TRBD1 covers 10 bases. Germline assignment: CDR1 LNHDA and CDR2 SQIVND (reference sequence). J lost 7 bases, V lost 5 bases, and 10 bases had no gene match. The CDR3 runs 16 residues. The CDR3 spells CASSFRPGQGFEKLFF. CDR3 nucleotides: TGTGCCAGTAGTTTCCGACCGGGACAGGGGTTTGAAAAACTGTTTTTT.

In its sample, this clonotype was seen many times. The chain combines TRBV6-1 with TRBJ2-3; possible D gene TRBD2, 5 bases. V was shortened by 6 bases and J by 2 bases, with 15 bases between the two germline ends. Germline V CDR1 and CDR2: MNHNS, SASEGT. This CDR3 is built from 15 residues. The CDR3 DNA follows: TGTGCCAGCAGCTCAATCCCGGGATACACAGATACGCAGTATTTT. Translating it yields CASSSIPGYTDTQYF.